This T cell receptor beta chain came from a study of blood T cell repertoires in COVID-19. The CDR3 loop spans 13 amino acids. The V gene lost 3 bases and the J gene lost 8 bases, with 13 bases spanning the gap. From germline, CDR1 is MNHEY and CDR2 SMNVEV (reference sequence). This clone was picked up a small number of times. Some clones are missing from TCRdb's copy, which holds only in-frame ones; the method was immunoSEQ multiplex PCR. The sample carries roughly 250,000 clones, roughly 82% recorded once. The receptor was isolated from a woman aged 80 or older with active or convalescent COVID-19. The sequencing sample was made of peripheral blood. The chain joins TRBV27 to TRBJ1-2; TRBD1 might be the D (5 bases). The CDR3, as DNA: TGTGCCAGCAGTTTTCAGGGAGGTAAAGGCTACACCTTC. This sequence encodes CASSFQGGKGYTF.